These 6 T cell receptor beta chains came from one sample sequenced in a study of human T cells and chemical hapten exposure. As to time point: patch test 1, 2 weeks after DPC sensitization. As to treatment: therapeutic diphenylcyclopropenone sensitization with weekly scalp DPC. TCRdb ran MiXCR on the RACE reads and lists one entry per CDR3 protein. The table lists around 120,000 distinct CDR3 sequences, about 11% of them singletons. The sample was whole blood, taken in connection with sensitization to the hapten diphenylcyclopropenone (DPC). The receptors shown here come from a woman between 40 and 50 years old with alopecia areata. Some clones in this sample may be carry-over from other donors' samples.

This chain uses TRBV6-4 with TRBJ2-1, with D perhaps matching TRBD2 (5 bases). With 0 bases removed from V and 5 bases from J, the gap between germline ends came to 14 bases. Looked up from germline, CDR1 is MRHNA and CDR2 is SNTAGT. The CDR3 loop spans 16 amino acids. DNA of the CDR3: TGTGCCAGCAGTGACTCGAAGGCTAGCAGGAACAATGAGCAGTTCTTC. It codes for CASSDSKASRNNEQFF.

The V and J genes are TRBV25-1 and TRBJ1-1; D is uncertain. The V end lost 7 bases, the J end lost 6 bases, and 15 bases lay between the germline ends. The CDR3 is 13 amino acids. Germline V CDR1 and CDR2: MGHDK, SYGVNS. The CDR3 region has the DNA TGTGCCAGCAAGTCCGAGAGGGTCTCTGAAGCTTTCTTT. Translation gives CASKSERVSEAFF.

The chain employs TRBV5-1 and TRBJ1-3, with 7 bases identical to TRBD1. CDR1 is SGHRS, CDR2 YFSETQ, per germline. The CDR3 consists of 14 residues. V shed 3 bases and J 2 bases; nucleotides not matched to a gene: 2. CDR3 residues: CASSSDRTGNTIYF. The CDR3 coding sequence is TGCGCCAGCAGCTCGGACAGGACTGGAAACACCATATATTTT. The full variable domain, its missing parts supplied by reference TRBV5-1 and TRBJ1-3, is KAGVTQTPRYLIKTRGQQVTLSCSPISGHRSVSWYQQTPGQGLQFLFEYFSETQRNKGNFPGRFSGRQFSNSRSEMNVSTLELGDSALYLCASSSDRTGNTIYFGEGSWLTVV.

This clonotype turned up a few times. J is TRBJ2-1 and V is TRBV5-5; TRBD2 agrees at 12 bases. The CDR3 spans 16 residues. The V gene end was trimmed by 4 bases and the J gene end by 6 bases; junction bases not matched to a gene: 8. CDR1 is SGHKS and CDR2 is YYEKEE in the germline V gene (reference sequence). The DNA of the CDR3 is TGTGCCAGCAGCCACCTCCTAGCGGGGGGGCTCAATGAGCAGTTCTTC. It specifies CASSHLLAGGLNEQFF.

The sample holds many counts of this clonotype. CDR3 amino acids: CASKGGAGRTQETQYF. In DNA form, the CDR3 reads TGTGCCAGCAAAGGGGGAGCCGGACGGACCCAAGAGACCCAGTACTTC. The chain uses TRBV7-2 and TRBJ2-5; D is possibly TRBD1 (6 bases). The germline V gene has CDR1 SGHTA and CDR2 FQGNSA. V lost 7 bases, J lost 1 base, and 19 bases lay in between. The CDR3 covers 16 residues. Together with reference TRBV7-2 and TRBJ2-5, the CDR3 gives the full variable domain: GAGVSQSPSNKVTEKGKDVELRCDPISGHTALYWYRQSLGQGLEFLIYFQGNSAPDKSGLPSDRFSAERTGGSVSTLTIQRTQQEDSAVYLCASKGGAGRTQETQYFGPGTRLLVL.

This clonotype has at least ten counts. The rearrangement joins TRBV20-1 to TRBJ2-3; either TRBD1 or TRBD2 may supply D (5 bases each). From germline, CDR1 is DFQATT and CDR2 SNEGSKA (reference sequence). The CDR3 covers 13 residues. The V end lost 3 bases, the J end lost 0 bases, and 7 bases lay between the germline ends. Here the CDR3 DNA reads TGCAGTGCTAGCCGGGGCAGCACAGATACGCAGTATTTT. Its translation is CSASRGSTDTQYF.